This T cell receptor (beta chain) originates from a study of T-cell reconstitution after alpha-beta-depleted transplantation in children. During its preparation, the TCRbeta library received unique molecular identifiers. One entry per CDR3 protein results from TCRdb running MiXCR on the PCR reads. The table records about 300,000 distinct CDR3 sequences, around 7.1% of them present only once. V was trimmed by 6 bases and J by 1 base, leaving 19 bases between them. Germline loops: CDR1 MNHEY, CDR2 SVGAGI. CDR3 length: 17 residues. Of note for this clonotype: The antigen remains unidentified.

Study-level findings and limits: It was newly produced T cells that mostly accounted for T-cell counts and diversity one year after transplant.

This clonotype was obtained from a female patient younger than 10 who had a stem cell transplant for Fanconi anemia, so the T cells may come from the graft donor. The V call is TRBV6-5, the J call TRBJ1-5; D is unclear. The sample here was peripheral blood, taken 360 days after TCRalphabeta/CD19-depleted stem cell transplant. The CDR3 region has the DNA TGTGCCAGCAGCACTTACCGAATGGACGGAAGCAATCAGCCCCAGCATTTT. Translation: CASSTYRMDGSNQPQHF.